This T cell receptor beta chain was identified in a study of cytomegalovirus exposure and HLA in healthy donors. Notes on the study in general: It has been reported that TCR beta sequences accurately predicted the HLA-A and HLA-B alleles of most subjects. Using the classifier, cytomegalovirus status was reportedly diagnosed with high specificity and sensitivity. Per a later analysis, HLA-associated TCR beta chains showed more clonal expansion than other, equally common TCR beta chains.

This CDR3 comprises 19 residues. Germline V CDR1 and CDR2: SGHDT, YYEEEE. With V trimmed by 1 base and J by 5 bases, 13 bases remained unmatched. A word on this clone: As yet, its antigen is unknown.

Use of 60 Vbeta and 13 Jbeta primers characterized the PCR. In the study's own analysis: In a later analysis, the count reached about 75 million unique TCR beta chains, with roughly 11 million shared. Here immunoSEQ multiplex PCR was the method, and the copy in TCRdb shows in-frame clones only, minus some. V and J calls plus clone size are reproduced from that table; the DNA served to infer D and trimming. This table lists over 65,000 clones. The clonotype originates from a woman aged 30 to 39 in good health and CMV-seronegative. V gene TRBV5-6 combines with J gene TRBJ2-2; the match to TRBD2 covers 11 bases. The sequencing input was PBMCs. Here the CDR3 reads CASSLWGTSGLLGTGELFF. In DNA, the CDR3 is TGTGCCAGCAGCTTGTGGGGGACTAGCGGACTCCTGGGGACCGGGGAGCTGTTTTTT.